The rows below give T cell receptor beta chains drawn from one sample of a study of blood T cell repertoires in COVID-19. Method: immunoSEQ multiplex PCR; TCRdb's copy keeps in-frame clones and lacks some. The sample has 55,000 or so clones; about nine tenths are singletons. Source material: peripheral blood. These receptors were obtained from a man aged 40-49 years with COVID-19, enrolled during active disease. Both conserved end residues are part of each CDR3. The D gene is left open where the match is weak. Size is omitted from some rows. Given values are once, few, many or a class for expanded clones.

j_call: TRBJ2-7; d_call: TRBD1; cdr3_length: 15; clone_size: medium-sized; v_call: TRBV4-2; cdr3_aa: CASSQVRDRTYEQYF; cdr3_nt: TGTGCCAGCAGCCAAGTCCGGGACAGAACCTACGAGCAGTACTTC
j_call: TRBJ2-1; d_call: TRBD1; cdr3_length: 15; clone_size: NA; v_call: TRBV2; cdr3_aa: CASSGGGQGTNEQFF; cdr3_nt: TGTGCCAGCAGTGGTGGGGGACAGGGGACGAATGAGCAGTTCTTC
j_call: TRBJ2-7; d_call: NA; cdr3_length: 11; clone_size: NA; v_call: TRBV6-2/TRBV6-3; cdr3_aa: CASSDNYEQYF; cdr3_nt: TGTGCCAGCAGTGACAACTACGAGCAGTACTTC
j_call: TRBJ2-3; d_call: TRBD2; cdr3_length: 16; clone_size: NA; v_call: TRBV3-1/TRBV3-2; cdr3_aa: CASSPSTSGSLGTQYF; cdr3_nt: TGTGCCAGCAGCCCGTCGACTAGCGGGAGCTTGGGTACGCAGTATTTT
j_call: TRBJ2-1; d_call: NA; cdr3_length: 14; clone_size: NA; v_call: TRBV19; cdr3_aa: CASSEELNYNEQFF; cdr3_nt: TGTGCCAGTAGTGAGGAATTAAATTACAATGAGCAGTTCTTC
j_call: TRBJ2-3; d_call: NA; cdr3_length: 16; clone_size: NA; v_call: TRBV7-9; cdr3_aa: CASSFLEEASTDTQYF; cdr3_nt: TGTGCCAGCAGCTTTTTGGAGGAGGCTAGCACAGATACGCAGTATTTT
j_call: TRBJ2-7; d_call: TRBD2; cdr3_length: 14; clone_size: NA; v_call: TRBV2; cdr3_aa: CASRRITSGREQYF; cdr3_nt: TGTGCCAGCAGAAGGATCACTAGCGGGAGGGAGCAGTACTTC
j_call: TRBJ2-1; d_call: TRBD1; cdr3_length: 16; clone_size: NA; v_call: TRBV28; cdr3_aa: CASSAGDRVIDYEQFF; cdr3_nt: TGTGCCAGCAGTGCAGGGGACAGGGTGATAGATTATGAGCAGTTCTTC
j_call: TRBJ2-1; d_call: NA; cdr3_length: 15; clone_size: NA; v_call: TRBV27; cdr3_aa: CASSFGGFSYNEQFF; cdr3_nt: TGTGCCAGCAGTTTTGGCGGGTTTTCCTACAATGAGCAGTTCTTC
j_call: TRBJ1-1; d_call: TRBD1; cdr3_length: 16; clone_size: NA; v_call: TRBV27; cdr3_aa: CASSLTNRGTNTEAFF; cdr3_nt: TGTGCCAGCAGTTTAACGAACAGGGGGACGAACACTGAAGCTTTCTTT
j_call: TRBJ2-3; d_call: TRBD2; cdr3_length: 15; clone_size: NA; v_call: TRBV19; cdr3_aa: CASSWGGSVTDTQYF; cdr3_nt: TGTGCCAGTAGTTGGGGGGGTAGCGTGACAGATACGCAGTATTTT
j_call: TRBJ1-4; d_call: NA; cdr3_length: 16; clone_size: NA; v_call: TRBV13; cdr3_aa: CASSLKTGGYHEKLFF; cdr3_nt: TGTGCCAGCAGCCTGAAAACGGGGGGCTACCATGAAAAACTGTTTTTT
j_call: TRBJ2-1; d_call: NA; cdr3_length: 9; clone_size: NA; v_call: TRBV12-3/TRBV12-4; cdr3_aa: CALYNEQFF; cdr3_nt: TGTGCTCTGTACAATGAGCAGTTCTTC
j_call: TRBJ2-7; d_call: TRBD2; cdr3_length: 15; clone_size: NA; v_call: TRBV7-2; cdr3_aa: CASSLFRALAYEQYF; cdr3_nt: TGTGCCAGCAGCTTATTCAGGGCACTAGCGTACGAGCAGTACTTC
j_call: TRBJ1-1; d_call: TRBD1; cdr3_length: 16; clone_size: NA; v_call: TRBV4-1; cdr3_aa: CASSQDVDRLNTEAFF; cdr3_nt: TGCGCCAGCAGCCAAGATGTGGACAGGTTGAACACTGAAGCTTTCTTT
j_call: TRBJ2-5; d_call: TRBD1; cdr3_length: 15; clone_size: NA; v_call: TRBV3-1/TRBV3-2; cdr3_aa: CASSHSGTVQETQYF; cdr3_nt: TGTGCCAGCAGCCACTCCGGGACAGTCCAAGAGACCCAGTACTTC
j_call: TRBJ2-1; d_call: TRBD2; cdr3_length: 15; clone_size: once; v_call: TRBV9; cdr3_aa: CASSVTAGDYNEQFF; cdr3_nt: TGTGCCAGCAGCGTAACGGCGGGAGATTACAATGAGCAGTTCTTC
j_call: TRBJ2-1; d_call: TRBD2; cdr3_length: 13; clone_size: NA; v_call: TRBV2; cdr3_aa: CASRPGTNNEQFF; cdr3_nt: TGTGCCAGCAGACCCGGGACTAACAATGAGCAGTTCTTC
j_call: TRBJ2-7; d_call: NA; cdr3_length: 16; clone_size: NA; v_call: TRBV28; cdr3_aa: CASTTLGSVGSYEQYF; cdr3_nt: TGTGCCAGCACCACCCTAGGTTCGGTTGGGTCCTACGAGCAGTACTTC
j_call: TRBJ1-3; d_call: NA; cdr3_length: 13; clone_size: NA; v_call: TRBV7-6; cdr3_aa: CASSVWPGNTIYF; cdr3_nt: TGTGCCAGCAGCGTTTGGCCTGGAAACACCATATATTTT
j_call: TRBJ1-1; d_call: NA; cdr3_length: 14; clone_size: NA; v_call: TRBV2; cdr3_aa: CASSESDRLFEAFF; cdr3_nt: TGTGCCAGCAGTGAGTCCGACAGGTTGTTTGAAGCTTTCTTT
j_call: TRBJ2-2; d_call: NA; cdr3_length: 14; clone_size: few; v_call: TRBV7-2; cdr3_aa: CASRPGANTGELFF; cdr3_nt: TGTGCCAGCAGACCGGGTGCGAACACCGGGGAGCTGTTTTTT
j_call: TRBJ2-7; d_call: TRBD2; cdr3_length: 19; clone_size: NA; v_call: TRBV4-1; cdr3_aa: CASSQDHSGLAGAPYEQYF; cdr3_nt: TGCGCCAGCAGCCAAGATCATTCGGGACTAGCGGGAGCCCCCTACGAGCAGTACTTC
j_call: TRBJ1-2; d_call: TRBD1; cdr3_length: 14; clone_size: NA; v_call: TRBV13; cdr3_aa: CASSLIGTGNGYTF; cdr3_nt: TGTGCCAGCAGCTTAATAGGGACAGGGAATGGCTACACCTTC
j_call: TRBJ2-1; d_call: NA; cdr3_length: 13; clone_size: NA; v_call: TRBV10-3; cdr3_aa: CAIRGGTYNEQFF; cdr3_nt: TGTGCCATCAGGGGGGGTACCTACAATGAGCAGTTCTTC
j_call: TRBJ1-2; d_call: TRBD1; cdr3_length: 13; clone_size: NA; v_call: TRBV29-1; cdr3_aa: CSVEDPGGYGYTF; cdr3_nt: TGCAGCGTTGAAGACCCAGGGGGTTATGGCTACACCTTC
j_call: TRBJ2-7; d_call: TRBD2; cdr3_length: 16; clone_size: NA; v_call: TRBV5-1; cdr3_aa: CASSPRTSGSSYEQYF; cdr3_nt: TGCGCCAGCAGCCCCAGGACTAGCGGGAGCAGCTACGAGCAGTACTTC
j_call: TRBJ2-1; d_call: TRBD1; cdr3_length: 15; clone_size: NA; v_call: TRBV5-6; cdr3_aa: CASSRQGVLVNEQFF; cdr3_nt: TGTGCCAGCAGCCGGCAGGGGGTGCTGGTAAATGAGCAGTTCTTC
j_call: TRBJ1-1; d_call: NA; cdr3_length: 13; clone_size: NA; v_call: TRBV2; cdr3_aa: CASSEEGLNKAFF; cdr3_nt: TGTGCCAGCAGTGAGGAGGGGCTCAACAAAGCTTTCTTT
j_call: TRBJ2-1; d_call: NA; cdr3_length: 13; clone_size: NA; v_call: TRBV18; cdr3_aa: CASSVASDNEQFF; cdr3_nt: TGTGCCAGCTCAGTGGCTAGCGACAATGAGCAGTTCTTC
j_call: TRBJ2-2; d_call: TRBD1; cdr3_length: 14; clone_size: NA; v_call: TRBV2; cdr3_aa: CASTRLGGGGELFF; cdr3_nt: TGTGCCAGCACCCGTTTAGGGGGCGGCGGGGAGCTGTTTTTT
j_call: TRBJ2-5; d_call: TRBD2; cdr3_length: 16; clone_size: NA; v_call: TRBV7-7; cdr3_aa: CASSRGLAGLKETQYF; cdr3_nt: TGTGCTAGCAGCCGGGGACTAGCGGGGCTTAAAGAGACCCAGTACTTC
j_call: TRBJ1-2; d_call: NA; cdr3_length: 16; clone_size: NA; v_call: TRBV2; cdr3_aa: CASSPGTGRGGYGYTF; cdr3_nt: TGTGCCAGCAGTCCCGGCACGGGCCGGGGAGGCTATGGCTACACCTTC
j_call: TRBJ1-1; d_call: NA; cdr3_length: 14; clone_size: NA; v_call: TRBV6-5; cdr3_aa: CASIRRWGGTEAFF; cdr3_nt: TGTGCCAGCATTCGGCGGTGGGGGGGGACTGAAGCTTTCTTT
j_call: TRBJ2-2; d_call: TRBD1; cdr3_length: 19; clone_size: few; v_call: TRBV27; cdr3_aa: CASSGTGLIGGRLTGELFF; cdr3_nt: TGTGCCAGCAGTGGGACAGGGCTGATTGGGGGTCGGCTCACCGGGGAGCTGTTTTTT
j_call: TRBJ2-5; d_call: TRBD2; cdr3_length: 16; clone_size: NA; v_call: TRBV27; cdr3_aa: CASSWDLAGAQKTQYF; cdr3_nt: TGTGCCAGCAGTTGGGATTTAGCGGGAGCGCAGAAGACCCAGTACTTC
j_call: TRBJ2-1; d_call: TRBD2; cdr3_length: 17; clone_size: NA; v_call: TRBV14; cdr3_aa: CASSQEFPSGGFGEQFF; cdr3_nt: TGTGCCAGCAGCCAAGAGTTCCCTAGCGGGGGGTTCGGTGAGCAGTTCTTC
j_call: TRBJ2-7; d_call: TRBD1; cdr3_length: 15; clone_size: few; v_call: TRBV5-4; cdr3_aa: CASSLQGTGNPEQYF; cdr3_nt: TGTGCCAGCAGCTTGCAGGGGACAGGGAACCCCGAGCAGTACTTC
j_call: TRBJ1-1; d_call: NA; cdr3_length: 12; clone_size: NA; v_call: TRBV6-2/TRBV6-3; cdr3_aa: CASSYAGLEAFF; cdr3_nt: TGTGCCAGCAGTTACGCGGGACTAGAAGCTTTCTTT
j_call: TRBJ1-1; d_call: NA; cdr3_length: 14; clone_size: once; v_call: TRBV7-3; cdr3_aa: CASSLTLESTEAFF; cdr3_nt: TGTGCCAGCAGCTTAACGCTTGAGTCCACTGAAGCTTTCTTT
j_call: TRBJ2-7; d_call: NA; cdr3_length: 16; clone_size: NA; v_call: TRBV12-5; cdr3_aa: CASGFPENLQVSEQYF; cdr3_nt: TGTGCTAGTGGTTTCCCGGAAAACCTACAGGTATCCGAGCAGTACTTC
j_call: TRBJ1-4; d_call: TRBD1; cdr3_length: 13; clone_size: NA; v_call: TRBV18; cdr3_aa: CASSGQFREKLFF; cdr3_nt: TGTGCCAGCTCGGGACAGTTTCGTGAAAAACTGTTTTTT
j_call: TRBJ2-3; d_call: TRBD2; cdr3_length: 16; clone_size: medium-sized; v_call: TRBV10-2; cdr3_aa: CASLPRSGSGADTQYF; cdr3_nt: TGCGCCAGCCTCCCTCGTAGCGGGAGCGGAGCAGATACGCAGTATTTT
j_call: TRBJ2-2; d_call: NA; cdr3_length: 18; clone_size: NA; v_call: TRBV19; cdr3_aa: CASKILGSQILGTGELFF; cdr3_nt: TGTGCCAGCAAAATTTTGGGCAGCCAGATTCTCGGCACCGGGGAGCTGTTTTTT
j_call: TRBJ2-3; d_call: TRBD2; cdr3_length: 15; clone_size: NA; v_call: TRBV10-2; cdr3_aa: CASRLGGGASDTQYF; cdr3_nt: TGCGCCAGCAGATTGGGCGGGGGGGCATCAGATACGCAGTATTTT
j_call: TRBJ2-7; d_call: NA; cdr3_length: 14; clone_size: few; v_call: TRBV27; cdr3_aa: CASPLKGFPYEQYF; cdr3_nt: TGTGCCAGCCCCCTTAAGGGGTTCCCCTACGAGCAGTACTTC
j_call: TRBJ1-1; d_call: NA; cdr3_length: 12; clone_size: NA; v_call: TRBV5-6; cdr3_aa: CASSLVSTEAFF; cdr3_nt: TGTGCCAGCAGCTTGGTGAGCACTGAAGCTTTCTTT
j_call: TRBJ2-7; d_call: TRBD2; cdr3_length: 15; clone_size: NA; v_call: TRBV9; cdr3_aa: CASSATSGVGYEQYF; cdr3_nt: TGTGCCAGCAGCGCGACTAGCGGGGTGGGCTACGAGCAGTACTTC
j_call: TRBJ2-5; d_call: TRBD2; cdr3_length: 13; clone_size: NA; v_call: TRBV12-3/TRBV12-4; cdr3_aa: CASGGGVQETQYF; cdr3_nt: TGTGCCAGCGGTGGGGGGGTCCAAGAGACCCAGTACTTC